This entry lists 8 T cell receptor beta chains sequenced from one sample in a study of T cells in lung cancer brain metastases. The protocol was immunoSEQ multiplex PCR, while the TCRdb copy is restricted to in-frame clones and leaves out a portion. The sample includes approximately 6,600 clones, roughly 88% of them seen just once. Sequencing used tumor tissue from the primary lung tumor. The receptor set was obtained from a man aged 50 to 59 with non-small cell lung cancer.

The J gene is TRBJ2-3, the V gene TRBV5-1; D gene ambiguous. Germline V gene data show CDR1 as SGHRS and CDR2 as YFSETQ. V was cut by 4 bases and J by 5 bases, with 14 bases left in between. The CDR3 is made up of 14 amino acids. The CDR3 is CASSILLVEDTQYF. The CDR3 region has the DNA TGCGCCAGCAGCATCCTCCTTGTTGAAGATACGCAGTATTTT.

This chain uses TRBV13 with TRBJ2-7; TRBD1 is a possible D gene (6 bases). V lost 4 bases and J lost 6, with 16 bases in between. The germline CDR1 and CDR2 sequences are PRHDT and FYEKMQ (reference sequence). There are 14 residues in the CDR3. The CDR3 nucleotides are TGTGCCAGCAGCTGGATATCCGGGACACTCGAGCAGTACTTC. Translated, it gives CASSWISGTLEQYF.

This clone was observed a few times. This chain's CDR3 is CASSHPFGGGGPDTQYF. The CDR3 DNA is TGTGCCAGCAGCCATCCTTTCGGCGGGGGAGGCCCAGATACGCAGTATTTT. This chain joins TRBV5-4 and TRBJ2-3; 7 bases agree with TRBD2. The CDR3 runs 17 residues. J lost 4 bases, V lost 4 bases, and 15 bases had no gene match. Germline-derived CDR1 and CDR2 are SGHNT and YYREEE (reference sequence).

This chain links TRBV11-1 with TRBJ2-5; D remains ambiguous. Germline CDR1 SGHAT, CDR2 FQDESV (reference sequence). There are 12 residues in the CDR3. Trimming took 6 bases from V and 1 from J, leaving 6 bases between them. Written as DNA, the CDR3 is TGTGCCAGCAGTCATACCCAAGAGACCCAGTACTTC. Encoded protein: CASSHTQETQYF. Looking up the rest from reference TRBV11-1 and TRBJ2-5 gives the full variable domain: EAEVAQSPRYKITEKSQAVAFWCDPISGHATLYWYRQILGQGPELLVQFQDESVVDDSQLPKDRFSAERLKGVDSTLKIQPAELGDSAMYLCASSHTQETQYFGPGTRLLVL.

The chain has TRBV4-3 and TRBJ2-1; D is possibly TRBD1 (6 bases). From germline, CDR1 is LGHNA and CDR2 YSLEER. The V end lost 1 base, the J end lost 3 bases, and 10 bases lay between the germline ends. The CDR3 is made up of 15 amino acids. The DNA for the CDR3 is TGCGCCAGCAGCCAAGGGACAGATTACTACAATGAGCAGTTCTTC. Encoded protein: CASSQGTDYYNEQFF.

This clone showed up just a few times. V is TRBV29-1 and J is TRBJ2-5; D is possibly TRBD1 (6 bases). Trimming took 7 bases from V and 3 from J, leaving 9 bases between them. Germline-derived CDR1 and CDR2 are SQVTM and ANQGSEA. The CDR3 has 11 residues. The CDR3 loop reads CSADRKETQYF. The CDR3 nucleotides are TGCAGCGCAGACAGGAAAGAGACCCAGTACTTC. Variable domain in full (rest from reference TRBV29-1 and TRBJ2-5): SAVISQKPSRDICQRGTSLTIQCQVDSQVTMMFWYRQQPGQSLTLIATANQGSEATYESGFVIDKFPISRPNLTFSTLTVSNMSPEDSSIYLCSADRKETQYFGPGTRLLVL.

This clone was detected only once. This sequence joins TRBV9 and TRBJ2-3; D possibly corresponds to TRBD1 (6 bases). The CDR3 loop spans 15 amino acids. Germline loops: CDR1 SGDLS, CDR2 YYNGEE. The ends were cut back, 0 bases at V and 0 bases at J, with 8 bases in the middle. The CDR3 sequence: CASSVGQGSTDTQYF. CDR3 in DNA: TGTGCCAGCAGCGTAGGGCAGGGGAGCACAGATACGCAGTATTTT.

The CDR3 region is CASSPGFRETQYF. Here the CDR3 DNA reads TGTGCCAGCAGCCCAGGATTCCGGGAGACCCAGTACTTC. The genes are TRBV5-8 and TRBJ2-5; D not certain. V was clipped by 4 bases and J by 5 bases, with 12 bases between them. The germline gives CDR1 SGHTS, CDR2 YDEGEE. The CDR3 extends over 13 amino acids. The full variable domain, rest sourced from reference TRBV5-8 and TRBJ2-5, is EAGVTQSPTHLIKTRGQQATLRCSPISGHTSVYWYQQALGLGLQFLLWYDEGEERNRGNFPPRFSGRQFPNYSSELNVNALELEDSALYLCASSPGFRETQYFGPGTRLLVL.